This TCR beta chain was observed in a study of blood T cell repertoires in COVID-19. As for the study in general: Sources were T cells, B-cell-depleted T cells, or PBMCs; the material itself was cDNA or gDNA.

TCRdb keeps only in-frame clones here, not all; method: immunoSEQ multiplex PCR. The data show under 200,000 clones, about 85% seen once. This CDR3 has 11 residues. The V gene lost 1 base and the J gene lost 3 bases, with 3 bases spanning the gap. The germline V gene encodes CDR1 DFQATT and CDR2 SNEGSKA (reference sequence). The chain joins TRBV20-1 to TRBJ1-1; D gene unclear. Source material: peripheral blood. This receptor was taken from a woman aged 80 or over with acute or convalescent COVID-19. The CDR3 loop is CSARAYTEAFF. In DNA form, the CDR3 reads TGCAGTGCTAGAGCATACACTGAAGCTTTCTTT.